One T cell receptor (beta chain) is described in this entry. Its antigen is as yet unknown. This entry is derived from a study of cytomegalovirus exposure and HLA in healthy donors. Study-level results: Most likely, a cluster of highly shared sequence variants arose as a sequencing artifact. A later analysis linked a missense DCLRE1C variant to TCR beta V- and J-gene trimming.

Germline lookup yields CDR1 LNHDA and CDR2 SQIVND (reference sequence). J lost 6 bases, V lost 9 bases, and 13 bases had no gene match. This CDR3 has 15 amino acids. Vbeta (60) and Jbeta (13) primers were used in the PCR. Here immunoSEQ multiplex PCR was the method, and the copy in TCRdb shows in-frame clones only, minus some. The sample lists more than 100,000 clones, 80% seen once, with 1% in the top ten. This TCR derives from a man aged 40-49 years in good health and CMV-seronegative. This sequence joins TRBV19 and TRBJ2-3; 9 bases are a match to TRBD2. The material sequenced was PBMCs. This CDR3 is CASESSGRRRDTQYF. The CDR3 region has the DNA TGTGCCAGCGAAAGTAGCGGGAGAAGGAGGGATACGCAGTATTTT.